This T cell receptor (beta chain) was recorded in a study of Graves' ophthalmopathy and Graves' hyperthyroidism listed by TCRdb under 2018. The study in broad terms: Peripheral blood was collected at initial diagnosis, prior to any treatment. To tell Graves' ophthalmopathy apart from Graves' hyperthyroidism, and to predict which patients would progress to ophthalmopathy, the study relied on TCR beta repertoire signatures. In total, 135 blood samples were TCR-sequenced: approximately 42 ophthalmopathy, around 75 hyperthyroidism and roughly 17 hyperthyroidism-to-ophthalmopathy patients. To explore V-J signatures distinguishing ophthalmopathy from hyperthyroidism, a discovery set of 100 patients (around 42 ophthalmopathy, 55 to 60 stable hyperthyroidism) was enrolled. An independent validation cohort comprised 18 hyperthyroidism patients and 15 to 17 patients who later progressed from hyperthyroidism to ophthalmopathy. In roughly six hyperthyroidism patients, the T-cell repertoires found in thyroid tissue were compared with those found in blood. Following sampling, methimazole starting at 30 mg daily was administered to hyperthyroidism patients, and high-dose intravenous methylprednisolone was administered to ophthalmopathy patients. The 75 to 100 discovery patients were randomly split 7:3 into training and test sets. Findings and caveats that apply to the study as a whole: No statistical method was used to predetermine the sample size, and group allocation was not hidden from the investigators. Ophthalmopathy was separated from stable hyperthyroidism by the 13-signature model with roughly 90% sensitivity and 81% to 83% specificity in cross-validation and with 80%/75% in the test set. Most expanded thyroid clonotypes with frequency above 0.001 were also detected in blood, suggesting blood repertoires may reflect the thyroid immune response. In validation, the model predicted ophthalmopathy progression with less than 71% sensitivity and roughly 72% specificity; about a dozen predicted patients were CT-confirmed with GO in a median of approximately 6.5 months.

For repertoire sequencing, TCR beta CDR3 regions were amplified from RNA transcripts. A first-round RT-PCR used HTBI primers with the Qiagen OneStep RT-PCR kit, followed by a second-round multiplex PCR, size selection and purification. The libraries underwent paired-end sequencing with 100 bp reads on an Illumina HiSeq2000. On the authors' methods: SOAPnuke was used for read processing, and reads with adapters, uncalled bases, a mean Phred below 15, or no exact constant-primer or identifier match were discarded. COPE v1.2.5 was used to merge high-quality paired reads. Each unique nucleotide sequence was treated as a clonotype, and MiTCR v1.1 was used to align the clonotypes to the IMGT TRB V, D and J references. The analysis was limited to V-J combinations with a frequency above 0.0001, which together covered over 99% of the repertoires. A TCR clonal expansion and chaos score per V-J combination was defined as the ratio of F50 clonal expansion to chaos observed in the TCRdist matrix. Welch's t-statistics and random forest were used to reduce features to more than ten V-J combinations, which were fed into a naive Bayes classifier. The similarity between thyroid and blood repertoires was quantified using the Morisita-Horn index. Clones were called with MiXCR by TCRdb after fastp trimmed the public reads at Q25, and only in-frame beta chains were retained. Entries that share a CDR3 protein sequence are merged under the most common genes and DNA. These V and J calls derive from TCRdb rather than the authors' analysis. The sample table shows roughly 400,000 distinct CDR3 sequences, and around 17% are seen once. Together, the top ten hold 1.6% of the sample.

Clipping removes 5 bases from V and 2 bases from J, with 6 as the unmatched junction base count. There are 14 amino acids in the CDR3, from cysteine to phenylalanine inclusive. Kept here is only the CDR3 DNA, which spans 42 bases and is read in frame from base 1. CDR1 and CDR2 are drawn from the germline V gene (reference sequence): SEHNR, FQNEAQ. This clonotype was observed many times. The antigen it recognizes is unknown. No per-base quality is available; no much larger clone lies one base away. Patients with ophthalmopathy had moderately to severely active disease, with a Clinical Activity Score of 3 or more, a NOSPECS grade of 4 or more, and a disease duration of less than 3 months. Patients were excluded if they had other autoimmune diseases, uncontrolled infections, pregnancy or lactation. Diagnosis relied on clinical symptoms, serum thyroxine, TRAb, thyroid ultrasound and orbital computed tomography. PBMCs were isolated from 10 ml of fresh peripheral blood by Ficoll-Paque density gradient centrifugation. Trizol reagent was used to extract the total RNA, and its quality was then checked on an Agilent 2100 Bioanalyzer.

Recombination joined TRBV7-9 with TRBJ2-7; a stretch of 7 junction bases matches TRBD1. This sequence originates from a woman between 18 and 29 years old with Graves' ophthalmopathy. Donor details come from another sample of the same person, matched by shared clones. Sequencing was performed on peripheral blood. At the DNA level, the sequence is TGTGCCAGCAGCCCGGGACAGCCTCCCTACGAGCAGTACTTC. It translates as CASSPGQPPYEQYF. Reference TRBV7-9 and TRBJ2-7 genes cover what lies past the CDR3, so the full variable domain is DTGVSQNPRHKITKRGQNVTFRCDPISEHNRLYWYRQTLGQGPEFLTYFQNEAQLEKSRLLSDRFSAERPKGSFSTLEIQRTEQGDSAMYLCASSPGQPPYEQYFGPGTRLTVT.